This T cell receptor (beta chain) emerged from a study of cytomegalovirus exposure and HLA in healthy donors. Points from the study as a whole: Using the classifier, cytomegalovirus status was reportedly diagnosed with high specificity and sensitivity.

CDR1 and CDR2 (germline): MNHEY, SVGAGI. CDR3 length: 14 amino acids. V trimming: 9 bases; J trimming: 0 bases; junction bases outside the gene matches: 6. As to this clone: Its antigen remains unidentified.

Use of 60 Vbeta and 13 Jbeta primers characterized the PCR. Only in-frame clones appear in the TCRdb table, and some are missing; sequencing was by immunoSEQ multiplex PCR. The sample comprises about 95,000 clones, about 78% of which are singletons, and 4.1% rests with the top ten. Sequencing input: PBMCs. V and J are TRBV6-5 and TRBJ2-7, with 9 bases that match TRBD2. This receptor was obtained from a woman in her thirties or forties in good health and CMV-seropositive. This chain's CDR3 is CASSSTSGSYEQYF. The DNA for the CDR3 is TGTGCCAGTTCGTCGACTAGCGGCTCCTACGAGCAGTACTTC.